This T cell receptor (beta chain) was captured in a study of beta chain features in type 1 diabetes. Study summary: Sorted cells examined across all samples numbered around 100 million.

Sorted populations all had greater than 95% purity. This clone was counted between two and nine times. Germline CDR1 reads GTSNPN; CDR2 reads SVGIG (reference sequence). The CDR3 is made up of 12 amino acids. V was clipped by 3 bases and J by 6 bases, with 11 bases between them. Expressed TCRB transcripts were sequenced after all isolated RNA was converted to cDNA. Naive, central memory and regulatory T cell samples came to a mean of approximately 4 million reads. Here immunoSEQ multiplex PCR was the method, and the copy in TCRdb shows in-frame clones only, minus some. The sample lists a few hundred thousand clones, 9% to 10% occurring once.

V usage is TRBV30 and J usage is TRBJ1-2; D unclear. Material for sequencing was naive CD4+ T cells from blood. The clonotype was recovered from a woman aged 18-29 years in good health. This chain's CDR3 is CAWSPGGHGYTF. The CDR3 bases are TGTGCCTGGAGCCCCGGAGGCCATGGCTACACCTTC.